The 20 T cell receptor beta chains below all came from one sample that was sequenced in a study of PD-L1 blockade in urothelial cancer. TCRdb keeps only in-frame clones here, not all; method: immunoSEQ multiplex PCR. Of tens of thousands of clones in the sample, around four fifths are singletons; the top ten hold roughly 15%. Time point in this sample: pretreatment peripheral blood. Sequencing used PBMCs, obtained around atezolizumab (anti-PD-L1) treatment. Receptors originate from a man older than 75 with urothelial cancer.

V gene TRBV19 combines with J gene TRBJ2-1, with TRBD1 matching over 8 bases. V dropped 10 bases and J dropped 10; count of bases not matched to a gene: 9. CDR1 and CDR2 (germline): LNHDA, SQIVND (reference sequence). The CDR3 spans 12 residues. The CDR3 here is CATVLDRGEQFF. The CDR3 nucleotides read TGTGCCACTGTACTAGACAGGGGCGAGCAGTTCTTC.

The V gene is TRBV5-4, the J gene TRBJ2-7; no definite D call. Trimming removed 0 bases at V and 5 bases at J, with 15 bases between. CDR3 size: 15 residues. CDR1 is SGHNT and CDR2 is YYREEE in the germline V gene (reference sequence). CDR3 protein: CASSLDSTSLHEQYF. As DNA, the CDR3 is TGTGCCAGCAGCTTGGACAGTACCTCTCTCCACGAGCAGTACTTC.

This chain connects TRBV11-2 to TRBJ2-3; TRBD2 matches 9 bases. CDR1 SGHAT and CDR2 FQNNGV come from the germline V gene. The CDR3 sequence is 18 residues long. Trimming took 2 bases from V and 2 from J; bases not matched to a gene: 11. The CDR3 sequence is CASSLRAASGKYTDTQYF. CDR3 nucleotide sequence: TGTGCCAGCAGCTTAAGGGCGGCTAGCGGGAAGTACACAGATACGCAGTATTTT.

V usage is TRBV19 and J usage is TRBJ2-3; 7 nucleotides agree with TRBD2. This CDR3 is 16 amino acids long. Germline V gives CDR1 LNHDA, CDR2 SQIVND (reference sequence). V lost 3 bases, J lost 1 base, and 7 bases stayed unmatched. CDR3 in DNA: TGTGCCAGTAGTATCAACCCTAGCGGTGGCACAGATACGCAGTATTTT. This gives the protein CASSINPSGGTDTQYF.

This chain uses TRBV28 with TRBJ2-7, with 8 bases matching TRBD2. This CDR3 has 14 amino acids. CDR1 is MDHEN and CDR2 is SYDVKM in the germline V gene. Trimming took 2 bases from V and 8 from J; bases not matched to a gene: 8. The CDR3 loop is CASSLGGGGKQQYF. CDR3 DNA sequence: TGTGCCAGCAGTTTAGGAGGCGGGGGGAAGCAGCAGTACTTC.

The genes are TRBV6-5 and TRBJ2-7; 11 bases line up with TRBD2. CDR1 MNHEY and CDR2 SVGAGI come from the germline V gene. This CDR3 is 16 amino acids long. Germline trimming cut 0 bases from V and 4 bases from J; bases unmatched to any gene: 5. The CDR3 nucleotides read TGTGCCAGCAGTTACTCCATGACTAGCGGGAAATACGAGCAGTACTTC. Translation gives CASSYSMTSGKYEQYF.

The chain recombines TRBV9 with TRBJ2-2; 7 nucleotides match TRBD2. Germline assignment: CDR1 SGDLS and CDR2 YYNGEE. Losses at the gene ends were 6 bases for V and 7 bases for J; bases not matched to a gene: 12. There are 15 residues in the CDR3. In DNA form, the CDR3 reads TGTGCCAGCAACCGAATTGGGGCTAGCGGCGGGGAGCTGTTTTTT. The encoded protein is CASNRIGASGGELFF. Variable domain in full (rest from reference TRBV9 and TRBJ2-2): DSGVTQTPKHLITATGQRVTLRCSPRSGDLSVYWYQQSLDQGLQFLIQYYNGEERAKGNILERFSAQQFPDLHSELNLSSLELGDSALYFCASNRIGASGGELFFGEGSRLTVL.

J is TRBJ1-1 and V is TRBV5-1; a possible D gene is TRBD1 (6 bases). The CDR3 length is 14 residues. V lost 6 bases, J lost 4 bases, and 16 bases lay in between. Germline loops: CDR1 SGHRS, CDR2 YFSETQ. The CDR3 here is CASTKTGLGTEAFF. The CDR3 bases are TGCGCCAGCACCAAAACAGGGTTGGGCACTGAAGCTTTCTTT.

V is TRBV30 and J is TRBJ2-3; 8 bases are a match to TRBD1. The CDR3 contains 19 residues. CDR1 is GTSNPN, CDR2 SVGIG, per germline (reference sequence). V was clipped by 0 bases and J by 5 bases; unmatched bases: 19. Written as DNA, the CDR3 is TGTGCCTGGAGTGTCCACCCAGCGTACAGGGGGAACAAAGGAGATACGCAGTATTTT. Its translation: CAWSVHPAYRGNKGDTQYF. Looking up the rest from reference TRBV30 and TRBJ2-3 gives the full variable domain: SQTIHQWPATLVQPVGSPLSLECTVEGTSNPNLYWYRQAAGRGLQLLFYSVGIGQISSEVPQNLSASRPQDRQFILSSKKLLLSDSGFYLCAWSVHPAYRGNKGDTQYFGPGTRLTVL.

This clone was seen only a few times. The J gene is TRBJ2-1, the V gene TRBV5-1, with D tentatively TRBD2 (6 bases). Germline assignment: CDR1 SGHRS and CDR2 YFSETQ. V lost 3 bases and J 0 bases, leaving 13 bases between the germline ends. The CDR3 is made up of 16 amino acids. Here the CDR3 reads CASSWKLADSYNEQFF. CDR3 bases: TGCGCCAGCAGCTGGAAATTAGCGGACTCCTACAATGAGCAGTTCTTC.

The chain recombines TRBV10-2 with TRBJ2-5; a possible D gene is TRBD1 (6 bases). V lost 1 base and J lost 5, with 8 bases in between. The CDR3 extends over 13 amino acids. The V gene's germline CDR1 is WSHSY and CDR2 SAAADI. The CDR3 protein is CASSEFRGETQYF. For the CDR3, the DNA is TGCGCCAGCAGTGAGTTCAGGGGCGAGACCCAGTACTTC.

This chain uses TRBV19 with TRBJ2-7, with D unclear. V lost 7 bases to trimming and J lost 3 bases, with 13 bases between them. The CDR3 length is 13 residues. Germline CDR1 reads LNHDA; CDR2 reads SQIVND (reference sequence). CDR3: CASTARDGYEQYF. The DNA of the CDR3 is TGTGCCAGTACCGCCCGAGATGGCTACGAGCAGTACTTC.

This sequence joins TRBV6-5 and TRBJ1-2; D is ambiguous. This CDR3 has 13 amino acids. Germline lookup yields CDR1 MNHEY and CDR2 SVGAGI. Trimming cost V 6 bases and J 2 bases, with 10 bases left between them. CDR3 region: CASRPTANYGYTF. In DNA, the CDR3 is TGTGCCAGCAGACCTACAGCAAACTATGGCTACACCTTC.

This chain uses TRBV28 with TRBJ2-7; D is possibly TRBD1 (6 bases). V gave up 6 bases and J gave up 4 bases, with 10 bases separating them. Looked up from germline, CDR1 is MDHEN and CDR2 is SYDVKM. The CDR3 contains 12 residues. This chain's CDR3 is CASSTGSYEQYF. In nucleotides, the CDR3 is TGTGCCAGCAGCACAGGGTCGTACGAGCAGTACTTC.

The chain couples TRBV27 to TRBJ2-7; no firm D call. The germline V gene encodes CDR1 MNHEY and CDR2 SMNVEV (reference sequence). The CDR3 loop spans 10 amino acids. V lost 6 bases, J lost 4 bases, and 4 bases lay in between. CDR3 bases: TGTGCCAGCAGGAGGTACGAGCAGTACTTC. This gives the protein CASRRYEQYF.

The chain joins TRBV11-2 to TRBJ2-2, with TRBD2 matching over 7 bases. This CDR3 is built from 18 residues. Trimming took 3 bases from V and 6 from J; bases not matched to a gene: 16. Germline CDR1 reads SGHAT; CDR2 reads FQNNGV. In DNA, the CDR3 is TGTGCCAGCAGCTTGGACGCGGGAGCAGTCTATAAGGCCGGGGAGCTGTTTTTT. Amino acid sequence: CASSLDAGAVYKAGELFF.

The genes are TRBV14 and TRBJ2-4, with D tentatively TRBD1 (6 bases). The CDR3 is 15 amino acids. Between the trimmed V and J ends, which lost 5 bases and 4 bases, there was a span of 15 bases. Germline CDR1 is SGHDN and CDR2 is FVKESK. DNA for the CDR3: TGTGCCAGCAGCGACGCTGGGGGCAGGAAAAACATTCAGTACTTC. It is translated as CASSDAGGRKNIQYF.

The chain joins TRBV19 to TRBJ2-5, with 7 positions matching TRBD2. Germline assignment: CDR1 LNHDA and CDR2 SQIVND (reference sequence). The CDR3 has 15 residues. After removal of 5 bases from V and 4 bases from J, the junction contained 10 bases not matched to a gene. Here the CDR3 DNA reads TGTGCCAGTAGTTTTGGACTAGGAAATATAGAGACCCAGTACTTC. This translates into CASSFGLGNIETQYF.

The chain employs TRBV7-9 and TRBJ2-7; D not resolved. V was clipped by 4 bases and J by 0 bases, with 4 bases between them. Germline V gene sequence: CDR1 SEHNR, CDR2 FQNEAQ (reference sequence). The CDR3 spans 12 residues. The CDR3 loop reads CASSYSSYEQYF. DNA of the CDR3: TGTGCCAGCAGCTACAGCTCCTACGAGCAGTACTTC.

The chain has TRBV10-2 and TRBJ2-7, with D maybe TRBD2 (6 bases). The V end lost 1 base, the J end lost 4 bases, and 14 bases lay between the germline ends. CDR1 is WSHSY, CDR2 SAAADI, per germline. The CDR3 runs 15 residues. The CDR3 DNA sequence: TGCGCCAGCAGTGAGTTGAGACTAGATATGTACGAGCAGTACTTC. Translated: CASSELRLDMYEQYF.